The sequence of this T cell receptor beta chain was determined in a study of blood T cell repertoires in COVID-19. At the level of the study: Italy, Spain and the United States were the sources of the convalescent and acute COVID-19 samples. T cells, B-cell-depleted T cells, or PBMCs supplied cDNA or gDNA.

Original data processing: Reference gene primer amplification in the assay estimated nucleated cell counts. The protocol was immunoSEQ multiplex PCR, while the TCRdb copy is restricted to in-frame clones and leaves out a portion. That table supplies the V and J calls and clone size; D and trimming were determined from the DNA. Of 55,000 to 80,000 clones in the sample, roughly 77% were seen once. This clone qualifies as medium-sized. The CDR3 extends over 13 amino acids. Trimming cost V 1 base and J 12 bases, with 15 bases left between them. Germline assignment: CDR1 LGHDT and CDR2 YNNKEL (reference sequence).

The V call is TRBV3-1 (or the pseudogene TRBV3-2), the J call TRBJ1-2; a weak D match, TRBD1 (5 bases). This sequence was found in a human donor in a cohort sampled during active COVID-19. Input material: peripheral blood. In DNA form, the CDR3 reads TGTGCCAGCAGCCAAGGGGTCAGGGTGCGAAACACCTTC. Protein: CASSQGVRVRNTF.